Sequencing of this T cell receptor beta chain was carried out in a study of identical twins. Findings and caveats of the study: Insertion counts were lower in abundant cord blood beta clonotypes, a trend that memory repertoires did not show.

TCRdb independently ran MiXCR on the 5' RACE reads; one entry per CDR3 protein. The sample consists of more than 250,000 distinct CDR3 sequences, approximately 8.5% of them appearing once. This clonotype was detected a few times. Its antigen remains unidentified. Germline assignment: CDR1 MDHEN and CDR2 SYDVKM. V dropped 7 bases and J dropped 0 bases, with 15 bases sitting between them. This CDR3 contains 15 residues. These records were also assigned to another study, of yellow fever vaccine responses in identical twins. As that report states: Reportedly, the T cell response mounted by twins to vaccine seemed partly convergent, partly personalized.

The sequence was collected from a woman aged 18-29 years in good health. The rearrangement links TRBV28 to TRBJ1-2, with D perhaps TRBD1 (5 bases). Input material: memory (CD45RO+) T cells sorted from blood. DNA for the CDR3: TGTGCCAGCAACGATAACGGGGGTTCTAACTATGGCTACACCTTC. Encoded protein: CASNDNGGSNYGYTF.